These 23 T cell receptor beta chains share one sample of origin, sequenced in a study of blood T cells in healthy people across ages. Using a J-beta primer mix together with a sample-barcoded 5' primer, a second PCR was run for about 6 to 12 cycles. Via MiXCR, TCRdb re-called the 5' RACE reads, giving one row per CDR3 protein. This sample has around 820,000 distinct CDR3 sequences, with approximately 25% found just once. This sample was shared with a second study, whose subject was T cells of mothers and their children.

Sequenced: blood. These receptor sequences come from a boy younger than 18 in good health.

The chain is built from TRBV5-4 and TRBJ2-5; possibly TRBD2 for D (6 bases). Germline V gene sequence: CDR1 SGHNT, CDR2 YYREEE (reference sequence). V lost 4 bases to trimming and J lost 5 bases, with 18 bases between them. This CDR3 is built from 15 residues. CDR3 in amino acids: CASSQAAGVAETQYF. For the CDR3, the DNA is TGTGCCAGCAGCCAGGCAGCGGGTGTTGCGGAGACCCAGTACTTC.

The chain recombines TRBV6-2 or TRBV6-3 with TRBJ2-1; 9 bases fit TRBD2. The germline gives CDR1 MNHEY, CDR2 SVGEGT. V gave up 5 bases and J gave up 4 bases; unmatched junction bases: 12. The CDR3 has 17 residues. DNA for the CDR3: TGTGCCAGCAGTCCAGCTAGCGGGGTTTGGGGATACAATGAGCAGTTCTTC. Amino acids: CASSPASGVWGYNEQFF.

This clonotype was found many times. The chain recombines TRBV2 with TRBJ2-5, with D uncertain. Germline values: CDR1 SNHLY, CDR2 FYNNEI. V shed 6 bases and J shed 10 bases, with 9 bases lying between them. The CDR3 is 10 amino acids. The CDR3 bases are TGTGCCAGCAGCCTAAGGGACCAGTACTTC. Protein sequence: CASSLRDQYF.

This clonotype has more than one count but fewer than ten. The chain carries TRBV9 and TRBJ2-5; TRBD2 agrees at 8 bases. The DNA end favors TRBJ2-1, so the J call may be wrong. This CDR3 has 16 amino acids. The germline gives CDR1 SGDLS, CDR2 YYNGEE. CDR3 sequence reads: CASSAFSAGVLNEQFF. The CDR3 nucleotides read TGTGCCAGCAGCGCCTTTTCAGCGGGAGTGCTTAATGAGCAGTTCTTC.

This sequence joins TRBV5-1 and TRBJ2-5; 8 bases are shared with TRBD2. V lost 0 bases to trimming and J lost 4 bases; unmatched junction nucleotides: 8. Germline-derived CDR1 and CDR2 are SGHRS and YFSETQ. CDR3 length equals 16 residues. CDR3 sequence (DNA): TGCGCCAGCAGCTTGGATACAGCGGGAGTGATAGAGACCCAGTACTTC. Protein product: CASSLDTAGVIETQYF.

This clonotype was seen a few times. This chain joins TRBV7-3 and TRBJ2-7, with 9 positions matching TRBD2. Germline assignment: CDR1 SGHTA and CDR2 FQGTGA. The CDR3 spans 15 residues. The junction had 4 bases not matched to a gene; V was cut back by 1 base and J by 3 bases. The CDR3: CASSLMREGHYEQYF. The CDR3 nucleotides read TGTGCCAGCAGCTTAATGCGGGAGGGGCACTACGAGCAGTACTTC.

In the case of this clonotype: The CDR3 ends on some other residue instead of the conserved phenylalanine or tryptophan, so this is likely a read error. This chain connects TRBV12-3 or TRBV12-4 to TRBJ2-3; D is perhaps TRBD2 (5 bases). Trimming took 1 base from V and 7 from J, leaving 15 bases between them. This CDR3 region has 15 residues. CDR3 loop: CASSLEGNRGNTQYL. The CDR3 region has the DNA TGTGCCAGCAGTTTAGAAGGCAACAGAGGGAATACGCAGTATCTT.

The rearrangement uses TRBV6-2 or TRBV6-3 and TRBJ2-4; TRBD2 agrees at 8 bases. Trimming at V came to 6 bases and at J to 8 bases, leaving 6 bases not matched to a gene. Germline V gene sequence: CDR1 MNHEY, CDR2 SVGEGT. The length of the CDR3 is 13 residues. CDR3 in amino acids: CASRGAGGDIQYF. The CDR3 nucleotides are TGTGCCAGCAGAGGGGCGGGAGGAGACATTCAGTACTTC.

This clonotype was counted many times. The gene calls are TRBV7-9 and TRBJ2-5; 14 nucleotides agree with TRBD2. The CDR3 loop spans 15 amino acids. Per germline, CDR1 SEHNR and CDR2 FQNEAQ (reference sequence). V gave up 6 bases and J gave up 11 bases; unmatched junction bases: 11. The CDR3 sequence: CASSPRGTSGGEQYF. The CDR3 coding sequence is TGTGCCAGCAGTCCGCGCGGGACTAGCGGGGGAGAGCAGTACTTC.

The chain carries TRBV29-1 and TRBJ2-4; D not certain. The CDR3 contains 13 residues. V was trimmed by 1 base and J by 3 bases, leaving 7 bases between them. From germline, CDR1 is SQVTM and CDR2 ANQGSEA. Here the CDR3 DNA reads TGCAGCGTTGAAGGGGTGGGCAAAAACATTCAGTACTTC. Translated, it gives CSVEGVGKNIQYF. The variable domain in full, with the rest retrieved from reference TRBV29-1 and TRBJ2-4, is SAVISQKPSRDICQRGTSLTIQCQVDSQVTMMFWYRQQPGQSLTLIATANQGSEATYESGFVIDKFPISRPNLTFSTLTVSNMSPEDSSIYLCSVEGVGKNIQYFGAGTRLSVL.

The J gene is TRBJ2-3, the V gene TRBV28; 15 bases fit TRBD2. Germline CDR1 MDHEN, CDR2 SYDVKM. The CDR3 is 21 amino acids. V was pared by 5 bases and J by 4 bases, with 19 bases of the junction left unmatched. CDR3 loop: CASSTLHFGLAGGHEADTQYF. Here the CDR3 DNA reads TGTGCCAGCAGTACGCTACATTTTGGACTAGCGGGGGGGCACGAAGCAGATACGCAGTATTTT.

This clonotype was seen more than once but under ten times. This sequence joins TRBV7-2 and TRBJ1-4; D is unclear. This CDR3 comprises 11 residues. Germline CDR1 SGHTA, CDR2 FQGNSA. The germline V and J ends were trimmed by 8 bases and 7 bases, with 8 bases remaining between them. The CDR3 nucleotides are TGTGCCAGCGGCCTAGGTGAAAAACTGTTTTTT. It specifies CASGLGEKLFF.

The table lists this clonotype with a few counts. The gene calls are TRBV15 and TRBJ1-4, with TRBD1 as a possible D gene (6 bases). This CDR3 is 14 amino acids long. The germline V gene has CDR1 LNHNV and CDR2 YYDKDF (reference sequence). V lost 3 bases to trimming and J lost 7 bases, with 12 bases between them. Here the CDR3 reads CATSSTGHGEKLFF. DNA of the CDR3: TGTGCCACCAGCAGTACGGGACACGGTGAAAAACTGTTTTTT.

This chain links TRBV6-4 with TRBJ1-1; D uncertain. The V gene's germline CDR1 is MRHNA and CDR2 SNTAGT. V lost 3 bases, J lost 4 bases, and 15 bases lay in between. This CDR3 spans 15 amino acids. The CDR3 DNA is TGTGCCAGCAGTGATGGCTTAACTACCTCCACTGAAGCTTTCTTT. The encoded protein is CASSDGLTTSTEAFF.

The chain carries TRBV29-1 and TRBJ2-1; 10 nucleotides agree with TRBD2. The CDR3 has 13 amino acids. V was clipped by 4 bases and J by 9 bases; unmatched bases: 6. The germline CDR1 and CDR2 sequences are SQVTM and ANQGSEA. As DNA, the CDR3 is TGCAGCGTTGTCCTAGCGGGAGTCGGTGAGCAGTTCTTC. This codes for CSVVLAGVGEQFF.

The chain is built from TRBV7-8 and TRBJ2-7; 13 bases are a match to TRBD2. This CDR3 region has 14 residues. J gave up 6 bases and V 4 bases, and 3 bases lay outside the gene matches. The germline V gene has CDR1 SGHVS and CDR2 FQNEAQ. CDR3 bases: TGTGCCAGCAGCTCGGGACTAGCGGGAACCGAGCAGTACTTC. Protein sequence: CASSSGLAGTEQYF.

For this clonotype: This may arise from a read error, as a much more abundant clone is one base away. V is TRBV2 and J is TRBJ2-7; 11 bases fit TRBD1. The CDR3 has 15 amino acids. Germline V lookup: CDR1 SNHLY, CDR2 FYNNEI. V was clipped by 3 bases and J by 0 bases; unmatched bases: 1. The CDR3 protein is CASSDGTGGSYEQYF. The DNA for the CDR3 is TGTGCCAGCAGTGACGGGACAGGGGGCTCCTACGAGCAGTACTTC.

The chain is built from TRBV18 and TRBJ2-7; tentative D call: TRBD2 (6 bases). The tail of the sequence fits TRBJ2-5 better, so the J call may be wrong. Germline V gene lookup returns CDR1 KGHSH and CDR2 LQKENI. The CDR3 has 14 amino acids. The CDR3 DNA sequence: TGTGCCAGCTCACTAATCGGGAGAGTGGAGACCCAGTACTTC. Translated, it gives CASSLIGRVETQYF.

This clonotype was seen more than once but under ten times. The chain combines TRBV18 with TRBJ1-4; D is unresolved. CDR3 length: 14 amino acids. Germline CDR1 KGHSH, CDR2 LQKENI. The germline V and J ends were trimmed by 2 bases and 2 bases, with 6 bases remaining between them. The CDR3 protein is CASSPRRTNEKLFF. The CDR3 nucleotides read TGTGCCAGCTCACCAAGGCGGACTAATGAAAAACTGTTTTTT.

This sequence joins TRBV2 and TRBJ1-2; D is unclear. Germline loops: CDR1 SNHLY, CDR2 FYNNEI. V lost 4 bases, J lost 2 bases, and 14 bases lay in between. The CDR3 loop spans 15 amino acids. In nucleotides, the CDR3 is TGTGCCAGCAGTGTAGGGCAGTTGAACAACTATGGCTACACCTTC. Its protein product is CASSVGQLNNYGYTF.

V is TRBV29-1 and J is TRBJ2-3; D is unresolved. The CDR3 totals 11 residues. Per the germline V gene, CDR1 is SQVTM and CDR2 is ANQGSEA. V dropped 8 bases and J dropped 5 bases, with 11 bases sitting between them. This CDR3 is CSTRTRDTQYF. CDR3 nucleotide sequence: TGCAGCACCAGGACCAGAGATACGCAGTATTTT.

The chain joins TRBV4-1 to TRBJ2-7, with 9 nucleotides matching TRBD1. Germline CDR1 MGHRA, CDR2 YSYEKL. After removal of 4 bases from V and 7 bases from J, the junction contained 8 bases not matched to a gene. The CDR3 covers 14 residues. The CDR3 is CASSLGTGSKEQYF. CDR3 nucleotides: TGCGCCAGCAGCCTTGGGACAGGGAGTAAGGAGCAGTACTTC.

The gene calls are TRBV6-5 and TRBJ2-4, with a tentative D call TRBD2 (5 bases). Germline values: CDR1 MNHEY, CDR2 SVGAGI. V was pared by 2 bases and J by 3 bases, with 14 bases between. This CDR3 is 16 amino acids long. CDR3: CASSYERGWGKNIQYF. The DNA of the CDR3 is TGTGCCAGCAGTTACGAGAGAGGGTGGGGCAAAAACATTCAGTACTTC.